This is a list of T cell receptor beta chains from one sample in a study of blood T cell repertoires in COVID-19. The data were produced by immunoSEQ multiplex PCR, yet TCRdb's version contains in-frame clones alone and is incomplete. The sample has about 160,000 clones, approximately 91% seen once. Sequencing was carried out using peripheral blood. Source of these receptors: a man aged 18 to 29 with acute or convalescent COVID-19. The CDR3 runs from the conserved cysteine through the conserved F or W. Fields, in order: CDR3 protein, CDR3 DNA, D gene, J gene, clone size, V gene. The D gene is left open where the match is weak. Some rows mark clone size as missing; the rest say once, few, many or name a class of expanded clone.

CDR3aa: CATSRGEAYYGYTF
CDR3nt: TGTGCCACCAGCAGAGGCGAGGCGTACTATGGCTACACCTTC
d_gene: .
j_gene: TRBJ1-2
abundance: few
v_gene: TRBV15

CDR3aa: CSVEGLGAQETQYF
CDR3nt: TGCAGCGTTGAGGGTCTGGGAGCACAAGAGACCCAGTACTTC
d_gene: .
j_gene: TRBJ2-5
abundance: .
v_gene: TRBV29-1

CDR3aa: CASSPGRGRGVNQPQHF
CDR3nt: TGTGCCAGCAGTCCGGGGAGGGGAAGAGGGGTCAATCAGCCCCAGCATTTT
d_gene: .
j_gene: TRBJ1-5
abundance: .
v_gene: TRBV27

CDR3aa: CASSPSGRGHLAKNIQYF
CDR3nt: TGTGCCAGCAGCCCCAGTGGGAGGGGCCACTTAGCCAAAAACATTCAGTACTTC
d_gene: TRBD2
j_gene: TRBJ2-4
abundance: .
v_gene: TRBV5-6

CDR3aa: CASSSWGGQGRRGSGNTIYF
CDR3nt: TGCGCCAGCAGCTCCTGGGGGGGACAGGGGCGAAGGGGCTCTGGAAACACCATATATTTT
d_gene: TRBD1
j_gene: TRBJ1-3
abundance: .
v_gene: TRBV5-1

CDR3aa: CASSSTGGGEAFF
CDR3nt: TGTGCCAGCAGCTCTACCGGGGGGGGTGAAGCTTTCTTT
d_gene: .
j_gene: TRBJ1-1
abundance: .
v_gene: TRBV11-3

CDR3aa: CASSEGGDQETQYF
CDR3nt: TGCGCCAGCAGTGAGGGGGGGGACCAAGAGACCCAGTACTTC
d_gene: TRBD2
j_gene: TRBJ2-5
abundance: once
v_gene: TRBV10-1

CDR3aa: CASSVEGTADYDGYTF
CDR3nt: TGTGCCAGTAGTGTTGAAGGGACAGCGGACTATGATGGCTACACCTTC
d_gene: TRBD1
j_gene: TRBJ1-2
abundance: .
v_gene: TRBV19

CDR3aa: CASSLTLGTGFFMNTEAFF
CDR3nt: TGCGCCAGCAGCTTGACCTTGGGGACAGGGTTCTTCATGAACACTGAAGCTTTCTTT
d_gene: TRBD1
j_gene: TRBJ1-1
abundance: .
v_gene: TRBV5-1

CDR3aa: CASSYSRTGGLQTQYF
CDR3nt: TGTGCCAGCAGTTACTCGAGGACAGGGGGGCTACAGACCCAGTACTTC
d_gene: TRBD1
j_gene: TRBJ2-5
abundance: few
v_gene: TRBV6-5

CDR3aa: CASSRLAGESEQFF
CDR3nt: TGTGCCAGCAGTCGACTAGCGGGAGAGAGTGAGCAGTTCTTC
d_gene: TRBD2
j_gene: TRBJ2-1
abundance: .
v_gene: TRBV27

CDR3aa: CASSRDIANQPQHF
CDR3nt: TGTGCCAGCAGCCGCGACATCGCGAATCAGCCCCAGCATTTT
d_gene: .
j_gene: TRBJ1-5
abundance: .
v_gene: TRBV3-1/TRBV3-2

CDR3aa: CASSFGQTGGLSVFF
CDR3nt: TGTGCCAGCAGCTTTGGGCAGACAGGGGGTTTATCCGTTTTCTTT
d_gene: TRBD1
j_gene: TRBJ1-1
abundance: .
v_gene: TRBV5-6

CDR3aa: CAISESWEYEQYF
CDR3nt: TGTGCCATCAGTGAGAGTTGGGAGTACGAGCAGTACTTC
d_gene: .
j_gene: TRBJ2-7
abundance: .
v_gene: TRBV10-3

CDR3aa: CASSIPRRGKDEQFF
CDR3nt: TGTGCCAGTAGTATACCCCGCAGGGGGAAGGATGAGCAGTTCTTC
d_gene: TRBD1
j_gene: TRBJ2-1
abundance: .
v_gene: TRBV19

CDR3aa: CASRDSGNTEAFF
CDR3nt: TGTGCCAGCAGGGACTCAGGGAACACTGAAGCTTTCTTT
d_gene: .
j_gene: TRBJ1-1
abundance: .
v_gene: TRBV7-8

CDR3aa: CAWSVLGTEETQYF
CDR3nt: TGTGCCTGGAGTGTACTAGGGACAGAAGAGACCCAGTACTTC
d_gene: TRBD1
j_gene: TRBJ2-5
abundance: .
v_gene: TRBV30

CDR3aa: CASSVSTGDQPQHF
CDR3nt: TGTGCCAGCAGCGTATCGACGGGGGATCAGCCCCAGCATTTT
d_gene: .
j_gene: TRBJ1-5
abundance: .
v_gene: TRBV9

CDR3aa: CASSPFPQGVSTNEKLFF
CDR3nt: TGTGCCAGCAGCCCGTTCCCACAGGGGGTATCAACTAATGAAAAACTGTTTTTT
d_gene: TRBD1
j_gene: TRBJ1-4
abundance: once
v_gene: TRBV4-2

CDR3aa: CASSEGENTEAFF
CDR3nt: TGTGCTTCGAGTGAGGGGGAGAACACTGAAGCTTTCTTT
d_gene: .
j_gene: TRBJ1-1
abundance: few
v_gene: TRBV19

CDR3aa: CASGLETGTGIHEQYF
CDR3nt: TGTGCTAGTGGTTTGGAAACCGGGACAGGGATCCACGAGCAGTACTTC
d_gene: TRBD1
j_gene: TRBJ2-7
abundance: .
v_gene: TRBV12-5

CDR3aa: CASSLREKDRGLVAGNTIYF
CDR3nt: TGTGCCAGCAGTTTGAGGGAGAAGGACAGGGGGCTTGTGGCTGGAAACACCATATATTTT
d_gene: TRBD1
j_gene: TRBJ1-3
abundance: .
v_gene: TRBV27

CDR3aa: CASRPEDRGEETQYF
CDR3nt: TGTGCCAGTAGACCGGAAGACAGGGGCGAGGAGACGCAGTATTTT
d_gene: TRBD1
j_gene: TRBJ2-3
abundance: .
v_gene: TRBV19